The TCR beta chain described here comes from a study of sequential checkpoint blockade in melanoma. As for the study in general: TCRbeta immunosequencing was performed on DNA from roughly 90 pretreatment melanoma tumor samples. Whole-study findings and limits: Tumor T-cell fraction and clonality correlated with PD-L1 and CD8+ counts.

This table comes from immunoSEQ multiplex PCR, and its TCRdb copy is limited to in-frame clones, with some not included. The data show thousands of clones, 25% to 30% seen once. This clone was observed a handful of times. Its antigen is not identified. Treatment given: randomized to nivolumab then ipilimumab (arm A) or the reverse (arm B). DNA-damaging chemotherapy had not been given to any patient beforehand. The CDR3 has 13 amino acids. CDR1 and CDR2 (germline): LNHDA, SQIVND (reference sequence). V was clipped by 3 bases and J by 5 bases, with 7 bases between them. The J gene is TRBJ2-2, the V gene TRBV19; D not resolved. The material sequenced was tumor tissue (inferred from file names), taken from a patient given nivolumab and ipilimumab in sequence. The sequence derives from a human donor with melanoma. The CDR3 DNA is TGTGCCAGTAGTATTCTAGATACCGGGGAGCTGTTTTTT. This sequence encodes CASSILDTGELFF.